This T cell receptor beta chain came from a study of T cells after yellow fever vaccination. Comment on this clonotype: Antigen specificity is unknown.

UMIs and a universal primer site were added when TCR cDNA was made by 5'RACE template switching. A single record per CDR3 protein comes from TCRdb applying MiXCR to the 5' RACE reads. This sample yields a few hundred thousand distinct CDR3 sequences, of which 6.8% are seen a single time; roughly 19% belongs to the top ten. The germline gives CDR1 LGHNA, CDR2 YSLEER. V lost 4 bases, J lost 4 bases, and 17 bases lay in between. The CDR3 runs 15 residues. General study findings and limits: Weaker overall was a secondary response that nonetheless peaked faster, on day 5 versus 15. Clonotype sharing between CD4 and CD8 compartments was small. Re-detected after boosting: most primary clones, almost 98% of CD4 and about 85% of CD8.

The J gene is TRBJ2-7, the V gene TRBV4-3; D may be TRBD1 or TRBD2 (6 bases each). The specimen was PBMCs, collected around 45 days after the first yellow fever vaccination. The receptor was derived from a man aged 18 to 30 who received the YFV17D yellow fever vaccine. CDR3 bases: TGCGCCAGCAGCCTCGTACCCCAAGGGGGGTACGAGCAGTACTTC. Protein sequence: CASSLVPQGGYEQYF.